Each of the 23 T cell receptor beta chains below was sequenced from the same sample in a study of T-cell reconstitution after alpha-beta-depleted transplantation in children. For TCRbeta, the library was prepared with unique molecular identifiers. TCRdb re-analysed the PCR reads in MiXCR, keeping a single row per CDR3 protein. The repertoire holds some 500,000 distinct CDR3 sequences, with 15% to 20% as singletons. The sequencing used PBMCs from the stem cell graft donor, collected from the stem cell graft. These receptor sequences come from a human donor who donated a stem cell graft to a child with acute lymphoblastic leukemia.

V is TRBV27 and J is TRBJ2-7; TRBD2 is a possible D gene (6 bases). Trimming removed 6 bases at V and 5 bases at J, with 20 bases between. The CDR3 covers 15 residues. The germline CDR1 and CDR2 sequences are MNHEY and SMNVEV (reference sequence). The chain's CDR3 is CASRGGVWSRDEQYF. CDR3 nucleotide sequence: TGTGCCAGCAGGGGAGGTGTTTGGTCTAGGGACGAGCAGTACTTC.

This clonotype has only a few counts. CDR3: CAISHDSLHNTGELFF. The CDR3 nucleotides read TGTGCCATCAGTCATGACAGCCTACATAACACCGGGGAGCTGTTTTTT. The rearrangement joins TRBV10-3 to TRBJ2-2; D is perhaps TRBD1 (5 bases). CDR1 ENHRY and CDR2 SYGVKD come from the germline V gene. CDR3 length equals 16 residues. V was pared by 5 bases and J by 2 bases, with 15 bases between.

This rearrangement joins TRBV5-6 to TRBJ2-7; 9 bases are shared with TRBD1. Unmatched junction bases numbered 1, after V lost 0 bases and J lost 3 bases. The CDR3 consists of 14 residues. The germline V gene has CDR1 SGHDT and CDR2 YYEEEE. CDR3 region: CASSLGDRVYEQYF. CDR3 nucleotides: TGTGCCAGCAGCTTGGGGGACAGGGTCTACGAGCAGTACTTC.

The chain links TRBV11-2 to TRBJ2-7; weak D call: TRBD2 (6 bases). CDR3 length equals 14 residues. In germline, CDR1 is SGHAT, CDR2 FQNNGV. Trimming cost V 7 bases and J 1 base, with 14 bases left between them. CDR3 sequence reads: CASTSTEGSYEQYF. DNA for the CDR3: TGTGCCAGCACCTCGACGGAGGGTTCCTACGAGCAGTACTTC.

This clonotype has just a few counts. The CDR3 here is CATSDSTGGSGYTF. CDR3 DNA: TGTGCCACCAGTGATTCGACAGGGGGCTCTGGCTACACCTTC. V gene TRBV24-1 combines with J gene TRBJ1-2, with TRBD1 matching over 10 bases. There are 14 residues in the CDR3. Germline V gene sequence: CDR1 KGHDR, CDR2 SFDVKD. V was clipped by 2 bases and J by 7 bases; unmatched bases: 3.

This clonotype was counted a few times. V usage is TRBV7-9 and J usage is TRBJ2-7, with D maybe TRBD1 (6 bases). The V gene's germline CDR1 is SEHNR and CDR2 FQNEAQ (reference sequence). V lost 3 bases, J lost 3 bases, and 15 bases lay in between. The CDR3 loop spans 15 amino acids. The CDR3 here is CASSFSGTIIYEQYF. For the CDR3, the DNA is TGTGCCAGCAGCTTTTCCGGGACAATCATCTACGAGCAGTACTTC.

The V call is TRBV6-1, the J call TRBJ2-1, with D tentatively TRBD2 (6 bases). This CDR3 is 14 amino acids long. CDR1 and CDR2 (germline): MNHNS, SASEGT. Trimming took off 2 bases at V and 9 bases at J, with 14 bases between the two ends. In nucleotides, the CDR3 is TGTGCCAGCAGTGAACCCGGGAGACCCACTGAGCAGTTCTTC. This gives the protein CASSEPGRPTEQFF.

The chain is built from TRBV11-2 and TRBJ1-1; D may be TRBD1 (6 bases). CDR3 length: 15 amino acids. Germline V gene lookup returns CDR1 SGHAT and CDR2 FQNNGV. V was pared by 7 bases and J by 4 bases, with 19 bases between. The CDR3 DNA reads TGTGCCAGCACCCTTAGGGGGTGGGCAAGCACTGAAGCTTTCTTT. It is translated as CASTLRGWASTEAFF.

This chain joins TRBV18 and TRBJ1-2, with unresolved D. The germline V and J ends were trimmed by 2 bases and 4 bases, with 11 bases remaining between them. Looked up from germline, CDR1 is KGHSH and CDR2 is LQKENI. This CDR3 comprises 14 residues. The CDR3, as DNA: TGTGCCAGCTCACCAGCAACAGAGCCCTATGGCTACACCTTC. Residues: CASSPATEPYGYTF.

V usage is TRBV18 and J usage is TRBJ2-7; D perhaps matches TRBD2 (6 bases). Per germline, CDR1 KGHSH and CDR2 LQKENI. V was shortened by 2 bases and J by 3 bases, with 14 bases between the two germline ends. There are 15 residues in the CDR3. CDR3 loop: CASSPAGGRLYEQYF. CDR3 coding DNA: TGTGCCAGCTCACCAGCTGGAGGGAGGCTCTACGAGCAGTACTTC.

This chain connects TRBV6-1 to TRBJ1-5, with D possibly TRBD1 on 6 matching bases. V was trimmed by 5 bases and J by 1 base, leaving 15 bases between them. The germline V gene encodes CDR1 MNHNS and CDR2 SASEGT. The CDR3 spans 16 residues. The DNA for the CDR3 is TGTGCCAGCAGTACGGGGGCGGGTGGCAGCAATCAGCCCCAGCATTTT. It translates to CASSTGAGGSNQPQHF.

This clonotype showed up many times. CDR3 sequence (DNA): TGCGCCAGCAGCTTGGACGGGCTCAGCTCCTACAATGAGCAGTTCTTC. Translated: CASSLDGLSSYNEQFF. The chain combines TRBV5-1 with TRBJ2-1; D is ambiguous. Trimming pared 0 bases from V and 0 bases from J, leaving 10 bases between. CDR1 and CDR2 from the germline V gene are SGHRS and YFSETQ. CDR3 length: 16 residues.

The table lists this clonotype with a few counts. The genes are TRBV6-1 and TRBJ2-3, with 7 bases aligning to TRBD2. This CDR3 spans 14 amino acids. V was clipped by 2 bases and J by 4 bases; unmatched bases: 3. The germline gives CDR1 MNHNS, CDR2 SASEGT. CDR3 loop: CASSEQAGPDTQYF. The CDR3 DNA reads as TGTGCCAGCAGTGAACAAGCGGGACCAGATACGCAGTATTTT.

This chain connects TRBV2 to TRBJ2-7; no firm D call. Trimming removed 4 bases at V and 2 bases at J, with 15 bases between. From germline, CDR1 is SNHLY and CDR2 FYNNEI. The CDR3 totals 15 residues. CDR3 sequence: CASSGDLSVTYEQYF. The DNA of the CDR3 is TGTGCCAGCAGTGGGGATCTTTCCGTCACCTACGAGCAGTACTTC.

The V gene is TRBV21-1, the J gene TRBJ2-2; no check of the table's D call, TRBD1, against the DNA was made. TRBV21-1 represents a pseudogene. CDR3 length: 17 residues. The CDR3 spells CASSKRTRQGAAGELFF. As DNA, the CDR3 is TGTGCCAGCAGCAAACGCACTCGACAGGGGGCGGCCGGGGAGCTGTTTTTT.

This clonotype occurred a few times. The chain uses TRBV6-2 or TRBV6-3 and TRBJ2-7; 9 positions match TRBD2. CDR1 is MNHEY and CDR2 is SVGEGT in the germline V gene. Trimming at V came to 4 bases and at J to 1 base, leaving 8 bases not matched to a gene. This CDR3 is 16 amino acids long. This CDR3 is CASSSLLAGDSYEQYF. The CDR3 nucleotides are TGTGCCAGCAGTTCCTTACTAGCGGGCGATTCCTACGAGCAGTACTTC.

There are a few counts of this clonotype. The chain joins TRBV15 to TRBJ1-2; D gene uncertain. V was pared by 5 bases and J by 4 bases, with 14 bases between. The V gene's germline CDR1 is LNHNV and CDR2 YYDKDF (reference sequence). The CDR3 has 14 residues. The CDR3 sequence: CATSAARAAYGYTF. Here the CDR3 DNA reads TGTGCCACCAGCGCCGCCCGGGCCGCCTATGGCTACACCTTC.

This clonotype appeared a few times. The chain carries TRBV15 and TRBJ1-2; no definite D call. The CDR3 loop spans 12 amino acids. Germline V CDR1 and CDR2: LNHNV, YYDKDF (reference sequence). V was pared by 0 bases and J by 3 bases, with 2 bases between. The CDR3, as DNA: TGTGCCACCAGCAGAGACCACTATGGCTACACCTTC. It codes for CATSRDHYGYTF.

A few counts support this clonotype. The V and J genes are TRBV5-1 and TRBJ2-1, with D perhaps matching TRBD1 (6 bases). This CDR3 has 17 residues. Germline loops: CDR1 SGHRS, CDR2 YFSETQ. V lost 2 bases and J 5 bases, leaving 20 bases between the germline ends. CDR3 in amino acids: CASSFLRPGGDHNEQFF. The DNA of the CDR3 is TGCGCCAGCAGCTTCCTTAGGCCTGGGGGCGACCACAATGAGCAGTTCTTC.

The V call is TRBV7-3, the J call TRBJ1-1; perhaps TRBD1 as D (5 bases). Trimming took 2 bases from V and 5 from J, leaving 15 bases between them. Germline CDR1 and CDR2: SGHTA and FQGTGA. This CDR3 spans 15 amino acids. CDR3: CASSLLGGTGTEAFF. For the CDR3, the DNA is TGTGCCAGCAGCTTATTGGGGGGGACTGGGACTGAAGCTTTCTTT. The full variable domain, with the rest looked up from reference TRBV7-3 and TRBJ1-1, is GAGVSQTPSNKVTEKGKYVELRCDPISGHTALYWYRQSLGQGPEFLIYFQGTGAADDSGLPNDRFFAVRPEGSVSTLKIQRTERGDSAVYLCASSLLGGTGTEAFFGQGTRLTVV.

There are a few counts of this clonotype. The chain links TRBV6-1 to TRBJ2-7; maybe TRBD1 (5 bases). CDR1 and CDR2 (germline): MNHNS, SASEGT. Trimming took 3 bases from V and 5 from J, leaving 17 bases between them. The CDR3 covers 15 residues. This chain's CDR3 is CASSESAGNRNEQYF. In DNA form, the CDR3 reads TGTGCCAGCAGTGAGTCGGCAGGGAATCGTAACGAGCAGTACTTC.

The chain's CDR3 is CASSLEVAGSYEQYF. The CDR3 nucleotides read TGCGCCAGCAGCTTGGAGGTCGCAGGAAGCTACGAGCAGTACTTC. The chain is built from TRBV5-1 and TRBJ2-7, with D unresolved. Germline CDR1 is SGHRS and CDR2 is YFSETQ. The CDR3 is 15 amino acids. V lost 0 bases, J lost 3 bases, and 13 bases lay in between.

The chain is built from TRBV9 and TRBJ2-3; 8 bases map to TRBD1. Germline values: CDR1 SGDLS, CDR2 YYNGEE. The V and J ends lost 1 base and 6 bases, in that order; junction bases with no gene match: 10. The length of the CDR3 is 16 residues. The CDR3 DNA reads TGTGCCAGCAGCGTATTCCTCGGACAGGGCCCCGATACGCAGTATTTT. It encodes CASSVFLGQGPDTQYF.